The 19 T cell receptor beta chains in this list originate from one sample, sequenced in a study of blood T cell repertoires in COVID-19. Assay: immunoSEQ multiplex PCR; the TCRdb copy retains only in-frame clones and omits some. The sample consists of approximately 270,000 clones, roughly 80% of them appearing once. The sample comprised peripheral blood. These receptors were obtained from a person in their 70s with COVID-19, enrolled during active disease.

The chain couples TRBV3-1 (or the pseudogene TRBV3-2) to TRBJ2-5, with 8 bases aligning to TRBD2. Germline lookup yields CDR1 LGHDT and CDR2 YNNKEL (reference sequence). Germline trimming cut 4 bases from V and 5 bases from J; bases unmatched to any gene: 9. The CDR3 length is 15 residues. The CDR3 coding sequence is TGTGCCAGCAGCCGCGGCAGCGGGGGATTGGAGACCCAGTACTTC. Its protein product is CASSRGSGGLETQYF.

V is TRBV6-2 or TRBV6-3 and J is TRBJ1-3; no clear D gene. This CDR3 contains 16 residues. Trimming took off 2 bases at V and 2 bases at J, with 13 bases between the two ends. The V gene's germline CDR1 is MNHEY and CDR2 SVGEGT. Here the CDR3 reads CASSYPNEHTGNTIYF. The CDR3 DNA is TGTGCCAGCAGTTACCCCAATGAGCATACTGGAAACACCATATATTTT.

The rearrangement uses TRBV5-1 and TRBJ2-7; D might be TRBD2 (6 bases). The V gene's germline CDR1 is SGHRS and CDR2 YFSETQ. V gave up 2 bases and J gave up 5 bases, with 14 bases separating them. This CDR3 region has 14 residues. The CDR3 protein is CASSLRGTNDEQYF. The CDR3 nucleotides read TGCGCCAGCAGCTTACGCGGGACGAACGACGAGCAGTACTTC.

In DNA form, the CDR3 reads TGTGCCACCAGTGATTTGGGCGGGGGGCTCACAGATACGCAGTATTTT. Its translation is CATSDLGGGLTDTQYF. This chain uses TRBV24-1 with TRBJ2-3, with 8 bases identical to TRBD2. Germline lookup yields CDR1 KGHDR and CDR2 SFDVKD. The ends lost 0 bases at V and 2 bases at J; junction bases unmatched: 3. The CDR3 extends over 16 amino acids.

This sequence joins TRBV4-2 and TRBJ1-6; 8 bases fit TRBD1. The CDR3 contains 12 residues. Germline trimming cut 0 bases from V and 19 bases from J; bases unmatched to any gene: 5. The V gene's germline CDR1 is LGHNA and CDR2 YNFKEQ. CDR3 in amino acids: CASSQEGTGPHF. Written as DNA, the CDR3 is TGTGCCAGCAGCCAAGAAGGGACAGGCCCTCACTTT.

V and J are TRBV5-1 and TRBJ1-3; D is unclear. Germline assignment: CDR1 SGHRS and CDR2 YFSETQ. With 1 base removed from V and 0 bases from J, the gap between germline ends came to 11 bases. CDR3 length equals 16 residues. Written as DNA, the CDR3 is TGCGCCAGCAGCTTGTTGACTGCAAACTCTGGAAACACCATATATTTT. Protein product: CASSLLTANSGNTIYF.

This clone was counted a few times. The CDR3 coding sequence is TGTGCCAGCAGTTACTCCCCTTTTAGTCAGCCCCAGCATTTT. Protein: CASSYSPFSQPQHF. The V call is TRBV6-5, the J call TRBJ1-5; D not resolved. The ends were cut back, 0 bases at V and 6 bases at J, with 9 bases in the middle. Germline assignment: CDR1 MNHEY and CDR2 SVGAGI. CDR3 size: 14 residues.

The chain employs TRBV10-3 and TRBJ2-2; D possibly corresponds to TRBD2 (5 bases). This CDR3 is 15 amino acids long. The germline V gene encodes CDR1 ENHRY and CDR2 SYGVKD. Between the trimmed V and J ends, which lost 7 bases and 2 bases, there was a span of 14 bases. The DNA for the CDR3 is TGTGCCATCATGGCTCGGGATCCAAACACCGGGGAGCTGTTTTTT. The encoded protein is CAIMARDPNTGELFF.

Points on this clone: One end of the junction varies from germline; a read error may be responsible. The CDR3 here is CAISGQSGYGYTF. Here the CDR3 DNA reads TGTGCCATCAGTGGACAGTCCGGCTATGGCTACACCTTC. The V and J genes are TRBV6-2 or TRBV6-3 and TRBJ1-2; the D gene is possibly TRBD1 (6 bases). CDR1 and CDR2 from the germline V gene are MNHEY and SVGEGT. The CDR3 loop spans 13 amino acids.

The chain couples TRBV28 to TRBJ2-1; TRBD2 aligns across 11 bases. The CDR3 covers 15 residues. V was clipped by 2 bases and J by 8 bases; unmatched bases: 5. The germline V gene encodes CDR1 MDHEN and CDR2 SYDVKM. DNA of the CDR3: TGTGCCAGCAGTTTACTAGCGGGAGGTGTCTATGAGCAGTTCTTC. Its protein product is CASSLLAGGVYEQFF.

J is TRBJ1-5 and V is TRBV19; 9 nucleotides match TRBD1. The CDR3 totals 15 residues. Germline V gene sequence: CDR1 LNHDA, CDR2 SQIVND (reference sequence). With 7 bases clipped from V and 0 bases from J, the junction kept 4 bases outside the gene matches. CDR3 protein: CASIWTGDSNQPQHF. In DNA form, the CDR3 reads TGTGCCAGTATATGGACAGGGGATAGCAATCAGCCCCAGCATTTT.

This chain uses TRBV28 with TRBJ1-5; TRBD1 might be the D (6 bases). CDR3 length: 17 amino acids. Trimming removed 5 bases at V and 0 bases at J, with 17 bases between. CDR1 is MDHEN and CDR2 is SYDVKM in the germline V gene. Here the CDR3 reads CASSPYNRAYSNQPQHF. The CDR3 region has the DNA TGTGCCAGCAGTCCCTATAACAGGGCTTATAGCAATCAGCCCCAGCATTTT.

The CDR3 protein is CASSPGQGSGEAFF. DNA for the CDR3: TGTGCCAGCAGCCCGGGACAGGGTTCGGGTGAAGCTTTCTTT. The chain joins TRBV5-4 to TRBJ1-1, with 9 bases fitting TRBD1. The CDR3 runs to 14 residues. Losses at the gene ends were 4 bases for V and 7 bases for J; bases not matched to a gene: 8. Germline CDR1 SGHNT, CDR2 YYREEE (reference sequence).

The rearrangement links TRBV27 to TRBJ1-1, with D perhaps matching TRBD1 (6 bases). Germline V CDR1 and CDR2: MNHEY, SMNVEV (reference sequence). CDR3 length: 12 residues. Trimming took off 3 bases at V and 6 bases at J, with 8 bases between the two ends. The CDR3 protein is CASSFRGSEAFF. The DNA for the CDR3 is TGTGCCAGCAGTTTCAGGGGATCTGAAGCTTTCTTT.

This clone was counted a few times. The V gene is TRBV24-1, the J gene TRBJ2-3; maybe TRBD2 (7 bases). The CDR3 is made up of 16 amino acids. CDR1 KGHDR and CDR2 SFDVKD come from the germline V gene. V gave up 7 bases and J gave up 3 bases, with 19 bases separating them. In DNA form, the CDR3 reads TGTGCCACCAGCCACCCTGGGGGGGCGCGGACAGATACGCAGTATTTT. It specifies CATSHPGGARTDTQYF.

The chain employs TRBV12-3 or TRBV12-4 and TRBJ1-2; a weak D match, TRBD1 (5 bases). The CDR3 is 12 amino acids. Trimming removed 2 bases from V and 4 bases from J, with 5 bases in between. CDR3 amino acids: CASSLQGYGYTF. The CDR3 DNA reads TGTGCCAGCAGTTTACAGGGCTATGGCTACACCTTC.

The rearrangement uses TRBV4-2 and TRBJ2-7; possible D gene TRBD2, 6 bases. Per germline, CDR1 LGHNA and CDR2 YNFKEQ. V was trimmed by 0 bases and J by 4 bases, leaving 22 bases between them. The CDR3 length is 18 residues. The CDR3 region is CASSQEVGVEGGRYEQYF. CDR3 coding DNA: TGTGCCAGCAGCCAAGAGGTTGGGGTGGAGGGAGGTCGGTACGAGCAGTACTTC.

The chain recombines TRBV5-8 with TRBJ1-1; 7 nucleotides align to TRBD1. Looked up from germline, CDR1 is SGHTS and CDR2 is YDEGEE. The length of the CDR3 is 14 residues. Germline trimming cut 2 bases from V and 4 bases from J; bases unmatched to any gene: 5. This CDR3 reads CASSFRGAGTEAFF. CDR3 coding DNA: TGTGCCAGCAGCTTCAGGGGGGCGGGCACTGAAGCTTTCTTT.

The rearrangement uses TRBV4-1 and TRBJ1-3; a weak D match, TRBD1 (6 bases). The CDR3 sequence is 15 residues long. The V gene lost 0 bases and the J gene lost 2 bases, with 8 bases spanning the gap. Germline assignment: CDR1 MGHRA and CDR2 YSYEKL. In DNA form, the CDR3 reads TGCGCCAGCAGCCAAGACCAGGGGACTGGAAACACCATATATTTT. This gives the protein CASSQDQGTGNTIYF.